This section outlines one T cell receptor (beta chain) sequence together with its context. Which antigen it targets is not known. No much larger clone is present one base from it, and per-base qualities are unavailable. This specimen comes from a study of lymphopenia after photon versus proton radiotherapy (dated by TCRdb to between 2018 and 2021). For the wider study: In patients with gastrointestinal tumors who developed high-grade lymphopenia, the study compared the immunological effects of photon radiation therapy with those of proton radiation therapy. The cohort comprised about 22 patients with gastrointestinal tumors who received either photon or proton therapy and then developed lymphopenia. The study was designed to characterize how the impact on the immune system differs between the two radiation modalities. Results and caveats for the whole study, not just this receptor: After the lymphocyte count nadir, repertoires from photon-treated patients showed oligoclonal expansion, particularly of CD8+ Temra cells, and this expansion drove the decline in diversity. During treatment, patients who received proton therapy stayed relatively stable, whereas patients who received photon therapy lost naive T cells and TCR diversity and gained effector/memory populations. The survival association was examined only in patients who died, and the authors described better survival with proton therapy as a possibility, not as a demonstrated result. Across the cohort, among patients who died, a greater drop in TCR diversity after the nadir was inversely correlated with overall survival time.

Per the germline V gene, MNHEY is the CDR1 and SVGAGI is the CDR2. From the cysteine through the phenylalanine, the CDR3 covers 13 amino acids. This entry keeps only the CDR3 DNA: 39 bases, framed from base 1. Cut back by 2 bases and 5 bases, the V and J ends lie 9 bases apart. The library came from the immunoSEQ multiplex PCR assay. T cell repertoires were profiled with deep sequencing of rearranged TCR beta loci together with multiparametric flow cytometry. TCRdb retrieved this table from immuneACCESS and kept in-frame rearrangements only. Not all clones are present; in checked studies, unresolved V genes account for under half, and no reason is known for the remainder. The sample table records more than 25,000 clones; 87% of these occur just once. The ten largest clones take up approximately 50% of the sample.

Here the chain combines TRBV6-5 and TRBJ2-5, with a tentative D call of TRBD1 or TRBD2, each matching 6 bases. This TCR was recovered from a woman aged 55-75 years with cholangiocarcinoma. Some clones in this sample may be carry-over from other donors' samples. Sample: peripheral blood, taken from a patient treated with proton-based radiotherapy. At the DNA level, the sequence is TGTGCCAGCAGTTACGTGGGGGGCGAGACCCAGTACTTC. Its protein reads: CASSYVGGETQYF.